These 23 T cell receptor beta chains were sequenced from one sample in a study of beta chain features in type 1 diabetes. Study-level findings and limits: Shortening of TCRB CDR3s, moderate but significant, appeared in all four CD4+ subsets of Type 1 diabetes patients.

Isolated RNA was reverse transcribed in full, so expressed TCRB transcripts were sequenced. Sequencing was performed with immunoSEQ multiplex PCR; in TCRdb, only in-frame clones are kept and a portion is missing. The table includes 100,000 to 150,000 clones, 17% detected once. Their antigen targets remain unknown. The sample taken for sequencing was central memory CD4+ T cells from blood. These receptors all come from a man aged 18 to 30 with type 1 diabetes.

This clone was seen only a few times. The chain has TRBV4-1 and TRBJ1-1; D unclear. Trimming left V 0 bases short and J 8 bases short, with 13 bases between. The CDR3 has 14 residues. Germline assignment: CDR1 MGHRA and CDR2 YSYEKL. In nucleotides, the CDR3 is TGCGCCAGCAGCCAAGAACTTGAGGATTTGGAAGCTTTCTTT. Translated, it gives CASSQELEDLEAFF.

This chain connects TRBV7-2 to TRBJ1-1, with D possibly being TRBD1 (6 bases). V lost 5 bases and J lost 5, with 18 bases in between. This CDR3 is built from 15 residues. From germline, CDR1 is SGHTA and CDR2 FQGNSA. CDR3 bases: TGTGCCAGCAGCCCTTTCTTAACAGGGCAGACTGAAGCTTTCTTT. Its translation is CASSPFLTGQTEAFF.

This chain uses TRBV2 with TRBJ1-2; a possible D gene is TRBD1 (5 bases). In germline, CDR1 is SNHLY, CDR2 FYNNEI. This CDR3 region has 14 residues. Trimming removed 4 bases at V and 4 bases at J, with 13 bases between. As DNA, the CDR3 is TGTGCCAGCAGTGTCAGGGCCGGAGGCTATGGCTACACCTTC. It specifies CASSVRAGGYGYTF.

The chain combines TRBV30 with TRBJ2-2; D gene ambiguous. CDR1 and CDR2 from the germline V gene are GTSNPN and SVGIG (reference sequence). The V end was cut by 4 bases, the J end by 7 bases, with 10 bases between. The CDR3 spans 12 residues. CDR3 sequence: CAWIEACGELFF. The CDR3 nucleotides are TGTGCCTGGATCGAGGCGTGCGGGGAGCTGTTTTTT.

This clone appeared a few times. Other DNA sequences of this sample code for an identical CDR3. This chain joins TRBV2 and TRBJ2-7; D gene uncertain. This CDR3 region has 10 residues. Germline CDR1 is SNHLY and CDR2 is FYNNEI. The V end was cut by 6 bases, the J end by 2 bases, with 2 bases between. DNA for the CDR3: TGTGCCAGCAGGGCCTACGAGCAGTACTTC. Protein product: CASRAYEQYF. Full variable domain (outside the CDR3, taken from reference TRBV2 and TRBJ2-7): EPEVTQTPSHQVTQMGQEVILRCVPISNHLYFYWYRQILGQKVEFLVSFYNNEISEKSEIFDDQFSVERPDGSNFTLKIRSTKLEDSAMYFCASRAYEQYFGPGTRLTVT.

The table lists this clone with many counts. V is TRBV5-4 and J is TRBJ2-7; D not certain. Germline assignment: CDR1 SGHNT and CDR2 YYREEE (reference sequence). The CDR3 consists of 14 residues. The ends were cut back, 4 bases at V and 0 bases at J, with 11 bases in the middle. This CDR3 reads CASSPQEGSYEQYF. Here the CDR3 DNA reads TGTGCCAGCAGCCCGCAGGAAGGCTCCTACGAGCAGTACTTC.

This clone was counted a few times. V usage is TRBV18 and J usage is TRBJ1-3; the D gene is possibly TRBD1 (6 bases). The CDR3 totals 17 residues. Per germline, CDR1 KGHSH and CDR2 LQKENI. With 4 bases removed from V and 0 bases from J, the gap between germline ends came to 16 bases. CDR3 amino acids: CASSLQGTIGSGNTIYF. In DNA form, the CDR3 reads TGTGCCAGCTCACTCCAGGGGACGATTGGCTCTGGAAACACCATATATTTT.

Only a few counts were recorded for this clone. V gene TRBV30 combines with J gene TRBJ2-7; TRBD1 matches 7 bases. From germline, CDR1 is GTSNPN and CDR2 SVGIG (reference sequence). CDR3 length: 14 amino acids. The J segment lost 0 bases and the V segment lost 3 bases, leaving 5 bases of the junction unmatched. CDR3 in amino acids: CAWRRDSNSYEQYF. Written as DNA, the CDR3 is TGTGCCTGGAGGAGGGACAGCAACTCCTACGAGCAGTACTTC. Supplemented by reference TRBV30 and TRBJ2-7, the full variable domain reads SQTIHQWPATLVQPVGSPLSLECTVEGTSNPNLYWYRQAAGRGLQLLFYSVGIGQISSEVPQNLSASRPQDRQFILSSKKLLLSDSGFYLCAWRRDSNSYEQYFGPGTRLTVT.

The chain links TRBV5-4 to TRBJ2-5; TRBD1 might be the D (5 bases). The CDR3 is 15 amino acids. V was pared by 0 bases and J by 2 bases, with 11 bases between. The V gene's germline CDR1 is SGHNT and CDR2 YYREEE (reference sequence). CDR3 bases: TGTGCCAGCAGCTTGGAAAGTACAGGACAAGAGACCCAGTACTTC. Translating it yields CASSLESTGQETQYF.

This clone was recorded a few times. The chain combines TRBV27 with TRBJ2-5, with D tentatively TRBD2 (6 bases). The CDR3 totals 14 residues. Between the trimmed V and J ends, which lost 6 bases and 7 bases, there was a span of 18 bases. The V gene's germline CDR1 is MNHEY and CDR2 SMNVEV (reference sequence). The CDR3 DNA reads as TGTGCCAGCAGCCGGAGGGCGGGGAGCTCGACCCAGTACTTC. This gives the protein CASSRRAGSSTQYF.

This clone was counted between two and nine times. V and J are TRBV11-1 and TRBJ2-7; D remains unclear. Between the trimmed V and J ends, which lost 5 bases and 3 bases, there was a span of 8 bases. The CDR3 spans 12 residues. CDR1 SGHAT and CDR2 FQDESV come from the germline V gene (reference sequence). CDR3 sequence: CASSPRVYEQYF. The CDR3 nucleotides are TGTGCCAGCAGCCCCCGGGTCTACGAGCAGTACTTC.

The rearrangement links TRBV7-3 to TRBJ2-7; no definite D call. This CDR3 contains 13 residues. V lost 2 bases to trimming and J lost 2 bases, with 7 bases between them. The V gene's germline CDR1 is SGHTA and CDR2 FQGTGA. CDR3 in DNA: TGTGCCAGCAGCTTAGACGGAACCTACGAGCAGTACTTC. Translated, it gives CASSLDGTYEQYF.

By proportion, this clone is medium-sized. This chain joins TRBV29-1 and TRBJ2-5, with 12 positions matching TRBD2. V lost 6 bases, J lost 5 bases, and 4 bases stayed unmatched. Germline CDR1 reads SQVTM; CDR2 reads ANQGSEA. CDR3 length equals 13 residues. The DNA of the CDR3 is TGCAGCGTGCTAGCGGGAGGGTGGGAGACCCAGTACTTC. Residues: CSVLAGGWETQYF.

This clone has more than one count but fewer than ten. This chain connects TRBV7-3 to TRBJ2-3; 9 nucleotides align to TRBD1. Looked up from germline, CDR1 is SGHTA and CDR2 is FQGTGA. This CDR3 contains 16 residues. Trimming removed 5 bases from V and 1 base from J; junction bases left unmatched: 7. The CDR3 sequence is CASSPGTGSGTDTQYF. CDR3 DNA sequence: TGTGCCAGCAGCCCAGGGACAGGGTCAGGCACAGATACGCAGTATTTT.

This clone was detected many times. The J gene is TRBJ2-7, the V gene TRBV28; unclear D gene. Trimming pared 3 bases from V and 2 bases from J, leaving 5 bases between. The CDR3 length is 12 residues. Germline CDR1 is MDHEN and CDR2 is SYDVKM. The CDR3 here is CASSLGTYEQYF. Written as DNA, the CDR3 is TGTGCCAGCAGTTTGGGCACCTACGAGCAGTACTTC.

This clone was detected only a few times. The chain has TRBV29-1 and TRBJ2-2; D gene unclear. Germline CDR1 is SQVTM and CDR2 is ANQGSEA. V was clipped by 4 bases and J by 2 bases, with 14 bases between them. The CDR3 runs 15 residues. The CDR3 protein is CSVVLQRDNTGELFF. CDR3 in DNA: TGCAGCGTTGTTTTACAGCGAGATAACACCGGGGAGCTGTTTTTT.

The CDR3 region is CASSLNRAGAGELFF. CDR3 sequence (DNA): TGTGCCAGCAGCCTTAACAGGGCTGGCGCCGGGGAGCTGTTTTTT. V and J are TRBV9 and TRBJ2-2, with a tentative D call TRBD1 (6 bases). The CDR3 length is 15 residues. The V end was cut by 4 bases, the J end by 6 bases, with 16 bases between. Germline lookup yields CDR1 SGDLS and CDR2 YYNGEE.

As DNA, the CDR3 is TGTGCCAGCAGTTTTGAGGGCCTCGGGGGGCGAAATCAGCCCCAGCATTTT. Protein product: CASSFEGLGGRNQPQHF. The V gene is TRBV28, the J gene TRBJ1-5; D perhaps matches TRBD1 (6 bases). V dropped 3 bases and J dropped 4 bases, with 19 bases sitting between them. The CDR3 covers 17 residues. The germline gives CDR1 MDHEN, CDR2 SYDVKM.

The CDR3 DNA reads TGCAGCGTTGTCGGGGGGAATTTGAACACTGAAGCTTTCTTT. This translates into CSVVGGNLNTEAFF. The rearrangement links TRBV29-1 to TRBJ1-1, with D possibly being TRBD1 (5 bases). Per germline, CDR1 SQVTM and CDR2 ANQGSEA. Trimming removed 4 bases at V and 0 bases at J, with 12 bases between. This CDR3 contains 14 residues. The entire variable domain, with the rest obtained from reference TRBV29-1 and TRBJ1-1, is as follows: SAVISQKPSRDICQRGTSLTIQCQVDSQVTMMFWYRQQPGQSLTLIATANQGSEATYESGFVIDKFPISRPNLTFSTLTVSNMSPEDSSIYLCSVVGGNLNTEAFFGQGTRLTVV.

The chain couples TRBV5-4 to TRBJ2-5; 12 positions agree with TRBD2. V lost 4 bases to trimming and J lost 5 bases; unmatched junction nucleotides: 9. Germline V gene data show CDR1 as SGHNT and CDR2 as YYREEE (reference sequence). The CDR3 is made up of 16 amino acids. The CDR3 region has the DNA TGTGCCAGCAGCCCAAGACTAGCGGGAGTAGGGGAGACCCAGTACTTC. It encodes CASSPRLAGVGETQYF.

About this clone: This CDR3 is also generated by other DNA sequences in the sample. V usage is TRBV7-2 and J usage is TRBJ2-7; no clear D. Between the trimmed V and J ends, which lost 1 base and 3 bases, there was a span of 7 bases. There are 13 residues in the CDR3. Germline V lookup: CDR1 SGHTA, CDR2 FQGNSA. The CDR3 DNA reads as TGTGCCAGCAGCTTAGTAGGTGTCTACGAGCAGTACTTC. This encodes CASSLVGVYEQYF.

As for this clone: Distinct nucleotide sequences in the sample also encode this CDR3. The V call is TRBV27, the J call TRBJ2-1; unclear D gene. Germline values: CDR1 MNHEY, CDR2 SMNVEV (reference sequence). The CDR3 has 13 residues. Deletions cut 4 bases from V and 4 bases from J, with 8 bases between. This CDR3 is CASSSLGYNEQFF. The CDR3 DNA reads TGTGCCAGCAGTTCCCTAGGATACAATGAGCAGTTCTTC.

V is TRBV9 and J is TRBJ1-1; D gene uncertain. The germline gives CDR1 SGDLS, CDR2 YYNGEE. Trimming cost V 3 bases and J 6 bases, with 15 bases left between them. The CDR3 runs 14 residues. The DNA of the CDR3 is TGTGCCAGCAGCGCCACTGGGGAGGGATCTGAAGCTTTCTTT. Its translation is CASSATGEGSEAFF.